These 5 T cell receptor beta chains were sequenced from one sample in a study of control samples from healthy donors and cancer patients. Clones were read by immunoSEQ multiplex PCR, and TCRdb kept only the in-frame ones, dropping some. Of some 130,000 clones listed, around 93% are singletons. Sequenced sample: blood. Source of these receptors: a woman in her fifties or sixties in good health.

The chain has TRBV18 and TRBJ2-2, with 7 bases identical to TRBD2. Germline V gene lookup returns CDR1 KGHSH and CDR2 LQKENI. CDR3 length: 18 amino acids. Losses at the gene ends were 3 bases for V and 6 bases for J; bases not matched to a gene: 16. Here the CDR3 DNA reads TGTGCCAGCTCACCTATAAAACTGGCGGGAGTTAGAGCCGGGGAGCTGTTTTTT. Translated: CASSPIKLAGVRAGELFF.

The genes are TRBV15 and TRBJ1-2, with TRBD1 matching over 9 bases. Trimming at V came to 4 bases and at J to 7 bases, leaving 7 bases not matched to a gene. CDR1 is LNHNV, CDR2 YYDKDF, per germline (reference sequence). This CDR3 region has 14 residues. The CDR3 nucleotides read TGTGCCACCAGCACCCGTAGGACAGGGGTTGGCTACACCTTC. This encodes CATSTRRTGVGYTF.

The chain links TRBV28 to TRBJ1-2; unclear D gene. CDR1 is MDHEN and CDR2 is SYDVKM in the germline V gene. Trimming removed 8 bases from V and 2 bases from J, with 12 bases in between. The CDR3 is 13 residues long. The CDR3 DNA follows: TGTGCCAGCCTTGGAGCCGCGAACTATGGCTACACCTTC. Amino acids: CASLGAANYGYTF.

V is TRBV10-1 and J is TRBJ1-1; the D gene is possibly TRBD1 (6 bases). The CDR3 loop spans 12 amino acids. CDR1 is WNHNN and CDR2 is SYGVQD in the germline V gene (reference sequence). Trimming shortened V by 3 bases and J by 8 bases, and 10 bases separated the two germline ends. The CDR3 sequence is CASSDGGREAFF. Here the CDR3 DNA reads TGCGCCAGCAGTGATGGGGGCCGAGAAGCTTTCTTT.

The CDR3, as DNA: TGTGCCAGCAGCCTCTTCGTCGGGGGATCCCTAATTGCTGGAAACACCATATATTTT. This translates into CASSLFVGGSLIAGNTIYF. The V gene is TRBV7-6, the J gene TRBJ1-3; possible D gene TRBD1, 5 bases. The length of the CDR3 is 19 residues. Trimming stripped 5 bases from V and 2 bases from J, with 25 bases between. CDR1 and CDR2 from the germline V gene are SGHVS and FNYEAQ.